These T cell receptor beta chains were read from a single sample in a study of blood T cell repertoires in COVID-19. The assay was immunoSEQ multiplex PCR, and TCRdb's table has in-frame clones only and misses some. In the table there are 95,000 to 100,000 clones, around 92% of which are singletons. The sequenced material came from peripheral blood. Receptors originate from a man in his fifties or sixties with active COVID-19. Each CDR3 is given without its conserved first and last residue. Clone size is stated in some rows and not others, as once, few, many or a class when expanded.

clone size	J gene	V gene	CDR3 protein
.	TRBJ2-7	TRBV27	ASSPLQNSPTPFYEQY
.	TRBJ2-2	TRBV5-1	ASSRDTGADTGELF
once	TRBJ2-1	TRBV6-1	ASSDLRDIYNEQF
.	TRBJ2-7	TRBV6-2/TRBV6-3	ASSDTPGLAGAYEQY
.	TRBJ2-7	TRBV3-1/TRBV3-2	ASSQVGSAGAEQY
once	TRBJ2-3	TRBV5-1	ASGYDGSSGRTDTQY
.	TRBJ1-2	TRBV28	ASSLRDRGRGYT
once	TRBJ2-1	TRBV7-9	ASSLSGGGVNEQF
.	TRBJ2-3	TRBV30	AWSKGGRVDSTQY
.	TRBJ1-1	TRBV6-5	ASSYFNRGSTEAF
.	TRBJ1-1	TRBV30	AEYRGRGTEAF
.	TRBJ1-3	TRBV27	ASSWSDTQGGTIY
.	TRBJ1-5	TRBV6-5	ASSYGQGRGQPQH
.	TRBJ2-2	TRBV3-1/TRBV3-2	ASSQDLETTENTGELF
once	TRBJ2-7	TRBV10-1	ASSESGDPYEQY
.	TRBJ2-5	TRBV24-1	ATSELETQY
.	TRBJ1-6	TRBV11-2	ASSKYGGQGSSYNSPLH
.	TRBJ2-7	TRBV3-1/TRBV3-2	ASSISDRGGEQY
.	TRBJ2-5	TRBV6-5	ATQSAGWTQY
.	TRBJ2-3	TRBV3-1/TRBV3-2	ASSPRLAGDGTDTQY
few	TRBJ2-2	TRBV7-2	ASSSPRAGVSGELF
.	TRBJ2-3	TRBV5-1	ASSLGGLTDTQY
.	TRBJ2-2	TRBV10-3	AISQTNTGELF
once	TRBJ1-4	TRBV11-2	ASSLGPANEKLF
.	TRBJ2-3	TRBV7-8	ASSQRRDLGTDTQY
.	TRBJ2-1	TRBV11-2	ASSLGGPPNEQF
.	TRBJ1-6	TRBV30	AWSESSYNSPLH
.	TRBJ2-7	TRBV4-1	ASSLDRGGSYEQY
.	TRBJ2-1	TRBV25-1	ASRAAGGPQSEQF
.	TRBJ2-7	TRBV11-2	ASSSGGIKLGEQY
.	TRBJ2-2	TRBV5-4	ASSGGPRVNTGELF
.	TRBJ2-2	TRBV29-1	SVMTQLTGELF
.	TRBJ2-2	TRBV27	ASSPTGLLTGELF
.	TRBJ2-1	TRBV15	ATRTGLNNNEQF
.	TRBJ2-7	TRBV7-4	ASSPLFGTANYEQY
.	TRBJ2-7	TRBV27	ASTPGHLAEQY
once	TRBJ2-1	TRBV27	ASSFPTTGLSYNEQF
.	TRBJ1-6	TRBV5-4	ASRTDYNSPLH